Listed below are T cell receptor beta chains from one sample, sequenced in a study of blood T cell repertoires in COVID-19. The table came from immunoSEQ multiplex PCR; TCRdb's copy has only in-frame clones and leaves some out. Here the sample spans some 670,000 clones, approximately 90% being singletons. The specimen sequenced was peripheral blood. The receptors stem from a woman younger than 35 with acute or convalescent COVID-19. The CDR3 runs from the conserved cysteine through the conserved F or W. A D gene is named only where the DNA matches it firmly. The size of a clone is reported for some rows only, either as once, few or many, or as a class for expanded clones.

V gene	clone size	J gene	D gene	CDR3 DNA	CDR3 protein
TRBV5-3	once	TRBJ1-1	NA	TGTGCCAGAAGCCCGAGAACGGGGAACACTGAAGCTTTCTTT	CARSPRTGNTEAFF
TRBV7-9	NA	TRBJ2-7	NA	TGTGCCAGCAGCCCCAGTCGCCCCTACGAGCAGTACTTC	CASSPSRPYEQYF
TRBV4-1	NA	TRBJ1-2	NA	TGCGCCAGCAGCCAAGTGGGCAGCTATGGCTACACCTTC	CASSQVGSYGYTF
TRBV5-6	NA	TRBJ1-6	TRBD1	TGTGCCAGCAGCTTGGGGACAGGGGCCAATTCACCCCTCCACTTT	CASSLGTGANSPLHF
TRBV9	NA	TRBJ2-1	TRBD2	TGTGCCAGCAGCGTTGCAGCGGGGGAATTCATCTTC	CASSVAAGEFIF
TRBV24-1	NA	TRBJ1-2	TRBD1	TGTGCCACCAGTGACCCGGGACAGGGGGGCCCAGGCTACACCTTC	CATSDPGQGGPGYTF
TRBV19	NA	TRBJ1-1	NA	TGTGCCAGTAGTATAATCGGGGGGCCTGGAGATGAAGCTTTCTTT	CASSIIGGPGDEAFF
TRBV29-1	NA	TRBJ1-1	TRBD1	TGCAGCGTTGCGACAGGGGGTACTGAAGCTTTCTTT	CSVATGGTEAFF
TRBV19	NA	TRBJ1-4	NA	TGTGCCAGTAAAGAACAGGGTAATGAAAAACTGTTTTTT	CASKEQGNEKLFF
TRBV3-1/TRBV3-2	once	TRBJ1-1	NA	TGTGCCAGCAGCCAAGGACGGTGGGAGACTGAAGCTTTCTTT	CASSQGRWETEAFF
TRBV10-2	once	TRBJ1-5	NA	TGCGCCAGCAGAGGCCAGGGGATCAATCAGCCCCAGCATTTT	CASRGQGINQPQHF
TRBV6-2/TRBV6-3	NA	TRBJ2-2	NA	TGTGCCAGCAGTTACTCACCCTGGGAGGTGACCGGGGAGCTGTTTTTT	CASSYSPWEVTGELFF
TRBV7-2	NA	TRBJ2-4	TRBD2	TGTGCCAGCAGCTTATGGGTCGCGGGGGGCTTAAACATTCAGTACTTC	CASSLWVAGGLNIQYF
TRBV4-3	NA	TRBJ1-3	NA	TGCGCCAGCAGCCAATGGTCGACCAGTGAGGCTGGAAACACCATATATTTT	CASSQWSTSEAGNTIYF
TRBV6-2/TRBV6-3	NA	TRBJ2-7	TRBD2	TGTGCCAGCAGCCTAGCGGGGGGAGCCTCAGAGCAGTACTTC	CASSLAGGASEQYF
TRBV5-1	NA	TRBJ1-2	NA	TGCGCCAGCAGCGCCGAATTCGAGGGCTACACCTTC	CASSAEFEGYTF
TRBV3-1/TRBV3-2	NA	TRBJ2-3	TRBD2	TGTGCCAGCAGCCTTAGCGGGGGCCGGAGCACAGATACGCAGTATTTT	CASSLSGGRSTDTQYF
TRBV3-1/TRBV3-2	once	TRBJ1-1	NA	TGTGCCAGCAGCCAAGACAGGGTCGCTGAAGCTTTCTTT	CASSQDRVAEAFF
TRBV2	NA	TRBJ1-1	NA	TGTGCCAGCAGTGTGACAGGATTTAGGACTGAAGCTTTCTTT	CASSVTGFRTEAFF
TRBV7-9	NA	TRBJ1-1	NA	TGTGCCAGCAGCTTAGGATTGGGGGGCACTGAAGCTTTCTTT	CASSLGLGGTEAFF
TRBV12-3/TRBV12-4	NA	TRBJ2-7	NA	TGTGCCAGCAGTTTATTTGGACTAAACGAGCAGTACTTC	CASSLFGLNEQYF
TRBV4-1	NA	TRBJ1-1	TRBD1	TGCGCCAGCAGCCAAGACGTAGCAGGGGGCGGAACTGAAGCTTTCTTT	CASSQDVAGGGTEAFF
TRBV15	NA	TRBJ2-2	TRBD1	TGTGCCACCTGGACAGGGGCTTCCGGGGAGCTGTTTTTT	CATWTGASGELFF
TRBV6-5	NA	TRBJ1-1	TRBD1	TGTGCCACCTGGACAGGAAGAGCTGAAGCTTTCTTT	CATWTGRAEAFF
TRBV7-3	NA	TRBJ2-1	NA	TGTGCCAGCAGCCCACAGTCAGGGTTCGGTGAGCAGTTCTTC	CASSPQSGFGEQFF
TRBV6-5	NA	TRBJ1-2	TRBD1	TGTGCCAGCAGTCGGGACAGGGGAGTGTTTGGCTACACCTTC	CASSRDRGVFGYTF
TRBV6-5	NA	TRBJ1-1	NA	TGTGCCAGCTCGGAGGGTTTGAACACTGAAGCTTTCTTT	CASSEGLNTEAFF
TRBV5-1	few	TRBJ1-2	NA	TGCGCCAGCAGCCTGGATCTTGGGACTATTTACACCTTC	CASSLDLGTIYTF
TRBV6-4	NA	TRBJ2-2	TRBD2	TGTGCCAGCAGTAAGAGCGGGGAGGCCACCGGGGAGCTGTTTTTT	CASSKSGEATGELFF
TRBV12-3/TRBV12-4	NA	TRBJ1-2	NA	TGTGCCAGCAGTCGAGACAGGATCTATGGCTACACCTTC	CASSRDRIYGYTF
TRBV7-2	NA	TRBJ2-7	NA	TGTGCCAGCAGCGTGACTAGTCCCCACTCCTACGAGCAGTACTTC	CASSVTSPHSYEQYF
TRBV7-8	NA	TRBJ2-5	NA	TGTGCCAGCAGCTTAGTACAGGGAGGGAGGGAGACCCAGTACTTC	CASSLVQGGRETQYF